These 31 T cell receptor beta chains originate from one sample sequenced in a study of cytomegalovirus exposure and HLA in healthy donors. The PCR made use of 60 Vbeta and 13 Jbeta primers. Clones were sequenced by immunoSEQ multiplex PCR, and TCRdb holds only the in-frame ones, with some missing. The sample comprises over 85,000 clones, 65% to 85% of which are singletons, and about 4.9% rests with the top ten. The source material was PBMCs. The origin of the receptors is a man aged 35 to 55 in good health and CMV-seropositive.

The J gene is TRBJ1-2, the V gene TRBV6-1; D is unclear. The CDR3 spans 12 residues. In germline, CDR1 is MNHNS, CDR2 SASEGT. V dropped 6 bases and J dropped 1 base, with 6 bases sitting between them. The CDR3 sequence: CASSLGNYGYTF. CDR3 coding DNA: TGTGCCAGCAGCCTCGGTAACTATGGCTACACCTTC.

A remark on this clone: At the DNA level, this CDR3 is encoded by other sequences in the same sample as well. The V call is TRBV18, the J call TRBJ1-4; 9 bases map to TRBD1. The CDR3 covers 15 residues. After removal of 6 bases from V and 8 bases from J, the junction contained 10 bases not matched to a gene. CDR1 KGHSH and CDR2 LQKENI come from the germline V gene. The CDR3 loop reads CASSPPGQGGEKLFF. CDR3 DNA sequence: TGTGCCAGCTCCCCCCCGGGACAGGGTGGAGAAAAACTGTTTTTT.

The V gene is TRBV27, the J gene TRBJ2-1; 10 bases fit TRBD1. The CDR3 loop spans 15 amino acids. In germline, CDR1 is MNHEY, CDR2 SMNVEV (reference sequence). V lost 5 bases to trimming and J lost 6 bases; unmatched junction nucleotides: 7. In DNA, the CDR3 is TGTGCCAGCAGTCTGCGGGACAGGGGCACCAATGAGCAGTTCTTC. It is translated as CASSLRDRGTNEQFF.

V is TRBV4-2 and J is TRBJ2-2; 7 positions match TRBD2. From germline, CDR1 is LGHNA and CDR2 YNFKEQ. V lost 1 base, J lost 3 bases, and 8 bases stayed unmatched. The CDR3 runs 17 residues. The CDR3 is CASSQGIGSGDTGELFF. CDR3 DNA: TGTGCCAGCAGCCAAGGAATAGGGAGCGGGGACACCGGGGAGCTGTTTTTT.

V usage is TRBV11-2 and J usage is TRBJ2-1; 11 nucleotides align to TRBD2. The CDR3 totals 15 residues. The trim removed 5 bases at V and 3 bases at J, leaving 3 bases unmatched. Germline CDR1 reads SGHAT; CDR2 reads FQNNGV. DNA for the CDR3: TGTGCCAGCAGCGAAACTAGCGGGGGCTACAATGAGCAGTTCTTC. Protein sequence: CASSETSGGYNEQFF. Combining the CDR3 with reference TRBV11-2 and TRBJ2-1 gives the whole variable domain EAGVAQSPRYKIIEKRQSVAFWCNPISGHATLYWYQQILGQGPKLLIQFQNNGVVDDSQLPKDRFSAERLKGVDSTLKIQPAKLEDSAVYLCASSETSGGYNEQFFGPGTRLTVL.

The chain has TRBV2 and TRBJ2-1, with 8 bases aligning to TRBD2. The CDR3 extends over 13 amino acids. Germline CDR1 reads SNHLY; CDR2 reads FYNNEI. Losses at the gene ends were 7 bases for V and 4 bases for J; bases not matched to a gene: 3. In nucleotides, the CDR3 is TGTGCCAGCAAGATAGCGGGGTACAATGAGCAGTTCTTC. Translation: CASKIAGYNEQFF.

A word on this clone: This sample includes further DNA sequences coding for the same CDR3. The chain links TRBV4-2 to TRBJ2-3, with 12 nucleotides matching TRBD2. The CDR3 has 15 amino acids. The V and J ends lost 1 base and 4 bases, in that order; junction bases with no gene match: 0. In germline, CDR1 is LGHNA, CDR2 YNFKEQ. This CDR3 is CASSQGLAGADTQYF. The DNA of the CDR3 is TGTGCCAGCAGCCAAGGACTAGCGGGAGCAGATACGCAGTATTTT.

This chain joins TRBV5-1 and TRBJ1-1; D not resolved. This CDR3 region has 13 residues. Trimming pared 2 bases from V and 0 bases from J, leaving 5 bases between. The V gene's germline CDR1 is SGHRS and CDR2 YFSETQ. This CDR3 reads CASSFRVNTEAFF. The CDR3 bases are TGCGCCAGCAGCTTTCGAGTGAACACTGAAGCTTTCTTT.

The CDR3 DNA reads TGTGCCAGCAGTTTCGGGGGTAGCAATCAGCCCCAGCATTTT. This encodes CASSFGGSNQPQHF. The chain employs TRBV28 and TRBJ1-5; maybe TRBD1 (5 bases). The germline CDR1 and CDR2 sequences are MDHEN and SYDVKM. Trimming stripped 3 bases from V and 0 bases from J, with 6 bases between. The CDR3 is 14 residues long.

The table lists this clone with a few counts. CDR3 in amino acids: CAWSVQGRGAYNEQFF. The DNA of the CDR3 is TGTGCCTGGAGTGTACAGGGTCGGGGGGCCTACAATGAGCAGTTCTTC. The chain has TRBV30 and TRBJ2-1, with D maybe TRBD2 (7 bases). Germline CDR1 reads GTSNPN; CDR2 reads SVGIG (reference sequence). This CDR3 is built from 16 residues. V was cut by 0 bases and J by 2 bases, with 14 bases left in between.

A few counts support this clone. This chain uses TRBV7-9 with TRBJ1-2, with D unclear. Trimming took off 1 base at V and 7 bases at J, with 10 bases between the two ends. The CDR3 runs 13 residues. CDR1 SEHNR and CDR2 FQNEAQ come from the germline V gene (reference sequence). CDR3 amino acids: CASSLVLRVGYTF. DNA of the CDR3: TGTGCCAGCAGCTTAGTTCTTCGGGTTGGCTACACCTTC.

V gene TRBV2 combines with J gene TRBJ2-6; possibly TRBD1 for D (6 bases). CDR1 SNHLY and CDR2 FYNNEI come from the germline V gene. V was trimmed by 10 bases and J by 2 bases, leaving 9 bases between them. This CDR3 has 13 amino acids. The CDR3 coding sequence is TGTGCCACCGCAGGGGCTGGGGCCAACGTCCTGACTTTC. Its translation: CATAGAGANVLTF.

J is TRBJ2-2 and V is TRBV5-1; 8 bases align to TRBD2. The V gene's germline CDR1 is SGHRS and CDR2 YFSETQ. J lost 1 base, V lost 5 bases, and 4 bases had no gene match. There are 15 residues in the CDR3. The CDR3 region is CASRILAENTGELFF. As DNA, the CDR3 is TGCGCCAGCAGGATACTAGCGGAGAACACCGGGGAGCTGTTTTTT.

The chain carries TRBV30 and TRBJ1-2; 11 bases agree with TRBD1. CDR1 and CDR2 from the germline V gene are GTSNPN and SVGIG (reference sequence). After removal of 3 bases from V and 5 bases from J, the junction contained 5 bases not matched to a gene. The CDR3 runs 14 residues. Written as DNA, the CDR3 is TGTGCCTGGAGGGGACAGGGGGGCCGGTATGGCTACACCTTC. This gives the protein CAWRGQGGRYGYTF.

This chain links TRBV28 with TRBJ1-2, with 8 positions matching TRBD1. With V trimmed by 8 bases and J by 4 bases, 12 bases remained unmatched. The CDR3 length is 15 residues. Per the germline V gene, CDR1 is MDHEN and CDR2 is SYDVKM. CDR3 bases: TGTGCCAGCTCTGGGTCAGGGGGCGTCCTCTATGGCTACACCTTC. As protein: CASSGSGGVLYGYTF.

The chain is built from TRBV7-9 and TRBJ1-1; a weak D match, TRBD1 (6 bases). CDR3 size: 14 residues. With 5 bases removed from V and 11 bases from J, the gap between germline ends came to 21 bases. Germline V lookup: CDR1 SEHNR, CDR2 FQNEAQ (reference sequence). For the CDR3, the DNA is TGTGCCAGCAGCACCTTGGGCAGGGGAGCGGGGGCTTTCTTT. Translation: CASSTLGRGAGAFF.

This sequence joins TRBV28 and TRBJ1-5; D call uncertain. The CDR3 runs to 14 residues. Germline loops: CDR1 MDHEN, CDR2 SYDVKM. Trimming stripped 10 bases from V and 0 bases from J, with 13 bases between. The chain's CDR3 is CATLEENSNQPQHF. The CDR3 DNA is TGTGCCACCCTAGAGGAGAATAGCAATCAGCCCCAGCATTTT.

In DNA form, the CDR3 reads TGCGCCAGCGGAGCGGGAGATTACAATGAGCAGTTCTTC. It translates to CASGAGDYNEQFF. The chain combines TRBV5-1 with TRBJ2-1, with 8 nucleotides matching TRBD2. The germline V gene encodes CDR1 SGHRS and CDR2 YFSETQ. This CDR3 has 13 residues. V was clipped by 7 bases and J by 4 bases; unmatched bases: 4.

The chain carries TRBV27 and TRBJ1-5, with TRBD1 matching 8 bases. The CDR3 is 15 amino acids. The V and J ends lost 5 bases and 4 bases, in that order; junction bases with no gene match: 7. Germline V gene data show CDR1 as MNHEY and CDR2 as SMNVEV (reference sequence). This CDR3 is CASSHTQGANQPQHF. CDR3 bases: TGTGCCAGCAGTCACACTCAGGGGGCGAATCAGCCCCAGCATTTT.

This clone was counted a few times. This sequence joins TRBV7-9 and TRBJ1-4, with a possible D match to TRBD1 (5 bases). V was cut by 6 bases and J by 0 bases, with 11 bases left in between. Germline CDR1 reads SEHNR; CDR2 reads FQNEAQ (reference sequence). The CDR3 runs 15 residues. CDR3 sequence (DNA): TGTGCCAGCAGTGGACAAGCTGCAACTAATGAAAAACTGTTTTTT. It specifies CASSGQAATNEKLFF. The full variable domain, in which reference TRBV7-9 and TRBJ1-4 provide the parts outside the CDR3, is DTGVSQNPRHKITKRGQNVTFRCDPISEHNRLYWYRQTLGQGPEFLTYFQNEAQLEKSRLLSDRFSAERPKGSFSTLEIQRTEQGDSAMYLCASSGQAATNEKLFFGSGTQLSVL.

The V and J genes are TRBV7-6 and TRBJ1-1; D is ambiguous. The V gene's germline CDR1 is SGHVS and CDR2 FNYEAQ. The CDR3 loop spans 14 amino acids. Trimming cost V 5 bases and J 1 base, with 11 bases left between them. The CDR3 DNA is TGTGCCAGCAGCAAACAGATCCAGAACACTGAAGCTTTCTTT. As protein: CASSKQIQNTEAFF.

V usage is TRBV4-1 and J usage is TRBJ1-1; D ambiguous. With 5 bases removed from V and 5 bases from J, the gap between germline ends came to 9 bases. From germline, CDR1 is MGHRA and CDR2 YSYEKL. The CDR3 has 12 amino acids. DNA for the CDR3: TGCGCCAGCAGCGAGAGAGGGACTGAAGCTTTCTTT. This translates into CASSERGTEAFF.

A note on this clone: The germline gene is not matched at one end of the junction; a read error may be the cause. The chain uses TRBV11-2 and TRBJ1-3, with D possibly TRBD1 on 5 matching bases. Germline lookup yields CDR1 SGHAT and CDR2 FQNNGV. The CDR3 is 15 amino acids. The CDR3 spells CASSLGPSSGNTTYF. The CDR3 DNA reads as TGTGCCAGCAGCTTGGGGCCCAGCTCTGGAAACACCACATATTTT.

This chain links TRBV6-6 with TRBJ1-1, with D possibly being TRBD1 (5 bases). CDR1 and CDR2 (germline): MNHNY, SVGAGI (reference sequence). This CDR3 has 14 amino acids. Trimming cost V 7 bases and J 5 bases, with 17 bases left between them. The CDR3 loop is CASIVEGRGTEAFF. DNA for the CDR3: TGTGCCAGCATTGTCGAAGGCCGGGGGACTGAAGCTTTCTTT.

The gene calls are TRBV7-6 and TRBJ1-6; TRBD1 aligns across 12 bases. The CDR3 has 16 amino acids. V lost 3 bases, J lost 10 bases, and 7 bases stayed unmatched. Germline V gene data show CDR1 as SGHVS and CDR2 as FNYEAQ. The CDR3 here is CASSLVGGQGASPLHF. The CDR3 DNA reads TGTGCCAGCAGCTTGGTGGGGGGACAGGGGGCCTCACCCCTCCACTTT.

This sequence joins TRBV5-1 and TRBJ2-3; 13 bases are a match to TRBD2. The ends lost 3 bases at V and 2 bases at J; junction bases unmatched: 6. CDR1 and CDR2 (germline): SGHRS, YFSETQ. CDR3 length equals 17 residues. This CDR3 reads CASSSSGLAGTTDTQYF. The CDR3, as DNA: TGCGCCAGCAGCTCCTCGGGACTAGCGGGAACCACAGATACGCAGTATTTT. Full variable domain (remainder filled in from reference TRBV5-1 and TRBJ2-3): KAGVTQTPRYLIKTRGQQVTLSCSPISGHRSVSWYQQTPGQGLQFLFEYFSETQRNKGNFPGRFSGRQFSNSRSEMNVSTLELGDSALYLCASSSSGLAGTTDTQYFGPGTRLTVL.

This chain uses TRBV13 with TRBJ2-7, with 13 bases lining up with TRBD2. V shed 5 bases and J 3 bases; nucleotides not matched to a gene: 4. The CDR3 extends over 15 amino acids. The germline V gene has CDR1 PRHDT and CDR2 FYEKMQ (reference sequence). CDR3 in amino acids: CASSTGTSGIYEQYF. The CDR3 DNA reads TGTGCCAGCAGCACGGGGACTAGCGGGATCTACGAGCAGTACTTC.

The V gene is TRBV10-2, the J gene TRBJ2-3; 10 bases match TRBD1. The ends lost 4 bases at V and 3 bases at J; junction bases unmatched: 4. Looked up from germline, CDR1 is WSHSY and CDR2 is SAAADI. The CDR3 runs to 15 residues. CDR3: CASSVGQGGTDTQYF. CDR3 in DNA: TGCGCCAGCAGTGTCGGACAGGGGGGTACAGATACGCAGTATTTT.

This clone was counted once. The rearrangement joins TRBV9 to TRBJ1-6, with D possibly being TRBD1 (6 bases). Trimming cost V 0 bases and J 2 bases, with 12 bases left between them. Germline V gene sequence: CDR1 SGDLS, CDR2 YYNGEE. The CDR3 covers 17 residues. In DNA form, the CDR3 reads TGTGCCAGCAGCGTAGAGGCAGGGGACACCTATAATTCACCCCTCCACTTT. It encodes CASSVEAGDTYNSPLHF.

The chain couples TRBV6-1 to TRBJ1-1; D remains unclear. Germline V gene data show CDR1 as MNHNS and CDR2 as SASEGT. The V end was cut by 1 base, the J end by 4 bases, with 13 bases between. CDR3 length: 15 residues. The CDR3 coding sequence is TGTGCCAGCAGTGAAGTTGACGGAGGGCCCACTGAAGCTTTCTTT. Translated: CASSEVDGGPTEAFF.

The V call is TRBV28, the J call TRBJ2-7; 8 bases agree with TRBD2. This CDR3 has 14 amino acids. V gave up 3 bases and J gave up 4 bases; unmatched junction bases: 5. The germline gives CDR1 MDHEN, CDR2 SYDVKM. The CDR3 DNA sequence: TGTGCCAGCAGTTTCCAGCGGGAGAGGTACGAGCAGTACTTC. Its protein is CASSFQRERYEQYF.